The source of this TCR beta chain is a study of blood T cell repertoires in COVID-19. Study-level background: Some COVID-19 samples were acute and others convalescent; all came from the United States, Italy and Spain. T cells, B-cell-depleted T cells, or PBMCs supplied cDNA or gDNA.

In the study's own analysis: The authors estimated nucleated cell counts from reference gene primer amplification. Using immunoSEQ multiplex PCR, the repertoire was profiled, and TCRdb retains in-frame clones only, with some absent. D and trimming were read from the DNA, whereas the V and J calls and clone size are those reported in that table. Here the sample spans some 130,000 clones, about nine tenths being singletons. Between the trimmed V and J ends, which lost 0 bases and 2 bases, there was a span of 14 bases. Germline CDR1 is ENHRY and CDR2 is SYGVKD. The CDR3 length is 17 residues. In Seattle, patients joined the study during active infection and were tracked longitudinally.

The clonotype originates from a woman between 65 and 79 years old with COVID-19, enrolled during active disease. The chain carries TRBV10-3 and TRBJ2-4, with TRBD1 as a possible D gene (6 bases). The sequenced sample consisted of peripheral blood. DNA of the CDR3: TGTGCCATCAGTGAGTCGGTGCAGGGGTGGCCCAAAAACATTCAGTACTTC. Translated, it gives CAISESVQGWPKNIQYF.